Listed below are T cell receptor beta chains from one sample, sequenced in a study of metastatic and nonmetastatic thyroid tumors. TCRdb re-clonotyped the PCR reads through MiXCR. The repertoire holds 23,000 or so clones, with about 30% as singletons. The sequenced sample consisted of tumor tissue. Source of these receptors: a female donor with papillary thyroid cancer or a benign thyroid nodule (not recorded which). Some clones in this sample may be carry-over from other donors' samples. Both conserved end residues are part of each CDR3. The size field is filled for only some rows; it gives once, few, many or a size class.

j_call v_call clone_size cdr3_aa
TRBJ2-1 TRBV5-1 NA CASSLEGSGVYNEQFF
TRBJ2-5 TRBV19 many CASSSRDYQETQYF
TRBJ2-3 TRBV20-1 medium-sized CSADLTGPSTDTQYF
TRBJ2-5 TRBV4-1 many CASSQEPGARETQYF
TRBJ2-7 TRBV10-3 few CAISGLGPYEQYF
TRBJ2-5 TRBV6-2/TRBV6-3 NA CASTITGFQETQYF
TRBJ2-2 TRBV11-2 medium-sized CASSLKGGGTGELFF
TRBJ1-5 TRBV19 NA CASSTTGVGPQHF
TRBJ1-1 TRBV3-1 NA CASSQGTSGGAFF
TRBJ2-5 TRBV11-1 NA CASSFGLAGNNPQETQYF
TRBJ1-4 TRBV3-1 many CASRGQGAYEKLFF
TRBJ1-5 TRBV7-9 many CASSRQGGVQPQHF
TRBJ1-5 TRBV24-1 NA CATSDLLSSRTVCNQPQHF
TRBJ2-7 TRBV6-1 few CATAERRRYEQYF
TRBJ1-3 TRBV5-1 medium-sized CASSLETGSTLSGNTIYF
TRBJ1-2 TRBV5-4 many CASSLDVRGAGYTF
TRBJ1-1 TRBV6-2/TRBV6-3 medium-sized CASTVGGSNTEAFF
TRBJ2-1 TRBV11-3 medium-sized CASSLGTSGPLSYNEQFF
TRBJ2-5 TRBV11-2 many CASSLRQQETQYF
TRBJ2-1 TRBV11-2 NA CASSLDGWGAVGLDEQFF
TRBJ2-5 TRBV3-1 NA CASSQEPRRGGLGETQYF
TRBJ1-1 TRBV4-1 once CASSLGTGAAEAFF
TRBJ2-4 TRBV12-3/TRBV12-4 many CASSLSRNIQYF
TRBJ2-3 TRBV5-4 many CASSLVVGSTDTQYF
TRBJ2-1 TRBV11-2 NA CASSAGTGSYNEQFF
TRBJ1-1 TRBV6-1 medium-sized CASSDPGPLAPEAFF
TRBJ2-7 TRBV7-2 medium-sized CASSSPGLAGGNYYEQYF
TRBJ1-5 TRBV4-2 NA CASSPATGAEDQPQHF
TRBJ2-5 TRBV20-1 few CSVSGTLGGTQYF
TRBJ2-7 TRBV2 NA CASSRHIEQCF
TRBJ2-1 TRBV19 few CASSITSGGAGRANEQFF
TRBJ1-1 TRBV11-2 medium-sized CASSLDQGRGTEAFF
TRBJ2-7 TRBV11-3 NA CASSLEGTESYEQYF
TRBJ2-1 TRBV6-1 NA CASSEGLAANEQFF
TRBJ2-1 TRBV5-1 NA CASSLRGTNDEQFF
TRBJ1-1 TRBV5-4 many CASSAQGGGTEAFF
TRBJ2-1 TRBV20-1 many CSVRGLARKVGSYNEQFF
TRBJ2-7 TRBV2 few CASSVRAEQYF
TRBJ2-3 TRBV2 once CASSEWQGWEGGLDTQYF
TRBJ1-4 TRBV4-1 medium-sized CASSLPGSSEKLFF
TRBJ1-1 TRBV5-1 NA CASTGGNLNTEAFF
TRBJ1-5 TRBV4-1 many CASSQREGNQPQHF
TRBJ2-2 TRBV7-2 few CASSLDTGELFF